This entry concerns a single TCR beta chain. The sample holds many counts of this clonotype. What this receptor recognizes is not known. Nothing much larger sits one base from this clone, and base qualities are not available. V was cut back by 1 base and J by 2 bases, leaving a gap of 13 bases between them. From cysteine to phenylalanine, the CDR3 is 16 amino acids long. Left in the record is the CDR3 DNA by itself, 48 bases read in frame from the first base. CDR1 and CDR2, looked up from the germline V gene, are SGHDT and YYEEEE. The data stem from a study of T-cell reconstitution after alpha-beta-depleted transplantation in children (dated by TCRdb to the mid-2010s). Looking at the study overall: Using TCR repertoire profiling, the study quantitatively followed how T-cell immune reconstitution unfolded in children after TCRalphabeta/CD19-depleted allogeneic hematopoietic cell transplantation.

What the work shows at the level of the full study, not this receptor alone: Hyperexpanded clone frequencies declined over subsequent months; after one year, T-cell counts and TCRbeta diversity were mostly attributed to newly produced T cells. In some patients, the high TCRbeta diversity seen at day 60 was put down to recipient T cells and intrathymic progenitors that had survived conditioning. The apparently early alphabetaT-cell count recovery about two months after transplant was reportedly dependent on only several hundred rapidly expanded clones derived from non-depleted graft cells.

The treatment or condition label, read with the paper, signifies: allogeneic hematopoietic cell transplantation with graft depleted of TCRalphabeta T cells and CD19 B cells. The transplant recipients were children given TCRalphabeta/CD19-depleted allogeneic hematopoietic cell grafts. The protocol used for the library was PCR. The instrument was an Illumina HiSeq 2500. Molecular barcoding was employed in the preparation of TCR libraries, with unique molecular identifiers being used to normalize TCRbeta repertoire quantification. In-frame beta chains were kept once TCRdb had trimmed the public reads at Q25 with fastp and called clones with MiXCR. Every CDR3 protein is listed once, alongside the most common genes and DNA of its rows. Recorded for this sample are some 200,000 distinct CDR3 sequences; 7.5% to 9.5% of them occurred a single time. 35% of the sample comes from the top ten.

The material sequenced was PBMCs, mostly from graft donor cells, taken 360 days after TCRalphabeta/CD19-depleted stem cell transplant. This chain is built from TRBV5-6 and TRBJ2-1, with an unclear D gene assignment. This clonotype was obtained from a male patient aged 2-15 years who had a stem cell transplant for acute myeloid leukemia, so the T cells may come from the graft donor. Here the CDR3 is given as CASSLWAATTYNEQFF. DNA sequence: TGTGCCAGCAGCTTGTGGGCAGCGACAACCTACAATGAGCAGTTCTTC.